Below, 15 T cell receptor beta chains from the same sample are listed, as sequenced in a study of blood T cell repertoires in COVID-19. The data were produced by immunoSEQ multiplex PCR, yet TCRdb's version contains in-frame clones alone and is incomplete. The sample has 250,000 or so clones; around 90% are singletons. What was sequenced was PBMCs or T cells enriched from blood (not recorded which). The receptors derive from a man between 40 and 49 years old who had been exposed to COVID-19.

The chain links TRBV21-1 to TRBJ2-7; no DNA check was done on the table's D call, TRBD2. TRBV21-1 is shown as a pseudogene. The CDR3 runs 14 residues. CDR3 coding DNA: TGTGCCAGCAGCAACCGGGATCTGTCCCCGGGTTCGTACTTC. It encodes CASSNRDLSPGSYF.

V usage is TRBV7-3 and J usage is TRBJ2-2; 9 positions agree with TRBD1. The CDR3 is 18 amino acids. V dropped 3 bases and J dropped 1; count of bases not matched to a gene: 9. Germline CDR1 and CDR2: SGHTA and FQGTGA. CDR3 in DNA: TGTGCCAGCAGCTTTGGCCCTTCGGGACAGGGGAACACCGGGGAGCTGTTTTTT. This gives the protein CASSFGPSGQGNTGELFF.

This clone was detected only once. The rearrangement joins TRBV5-1 to TRBJ1-3; perhaps TRBD1 as D (5 bases). Germline CDR1 and CDR2: SGHRS and YFSETQ. Trimming left V 0 bases short and J 3 bases short, with 13 bases between. The CDR3 contains 16 residues. The CDR3 bases are TGCGCCAGCAGCTTGGCCGGACCGGGGGGTGGAAACACCATATATTTT. This gives the protein CASSLAGPGGGNTIYF.

This sequence joins TRBV5-1 and TRBJ2-2; 7 bases agree with TRBD2. CDR3 length equals 16 residues. Germline V lookup: CDR1 SGHRS, CDR2 YFSETQ. J lost 4 bases, V lost 4 bases, and 10 bases had no gene match. The CDR3 coding sequence is TGCGCCAGCAGCGTCGGGGGGTGGGCCCTCACCGGGGAGCTGTTTTTT. As protein: CASSVGGWALTGELFF.

The genes are TRBV19 and TRBJ1-5, with 10 bases matching TRBD1. Trimming cost V 1 base and J 6 bases; bases outside gene matches: 3. This CDR3 has 15 residues. Germline CDR1 reads LNHDA; CDR2 reads SQIVND (reference sequence). The CDR3 here is CASSIGGTGVQPQHF. The CDR3 DNA is TGTGCCAGTAGTATAGGAGGGACAGGGGTTCAGCCCCAGCATTTT.

The V and J genes are TRBV18 and TRBJ2-5; D not resolved. Germline CDR1 KGHSH, CDR2 LQKENI. The V gene lost 3 bases and the J gene lost 5 bases, with 16 bases spanning the gap. CDR3 length: 15 residues. Here the CDR3 reads CASSPQLSNRETQYF. DNA of the CDR3: TGTGCCAGCTCACCTCAACTTAGTAACCGGGAGACCCAGTACTTC.

The V and J genes are TRBV5-1 and TRBJ2-3, with 7 positions matching TRBD2. The CDR3 consists of 14 residues. In germline, CDR1 is SGHRS, CDR2 YFSETQ. The J segment lost 0 bases and the V segment lost 4 bases, leaving 2 bases of the junction unmatched. The CDR3 DNA sequence: TGCGCCAGCAGCCCCGGGGGGAGCACAGATACGCAGTATTTT. It yields the protein CASSPGGSTDTQYF.

The chain couples TRBV5-1 to TRBJ1-4; D is unresolved. The germline gives CDR1 SGHRS, CDR2 YFSETQ. V was cut by 0 bases and J by 4 bases, with 19 bases left in between. This CDR3 contains 18 residues. The chain's CDR3 is CASSLAPGRGRINEKLFF. Written as DNA, the CDR3 is TGCGCCAGCAGCTTGGCCCCTGGGAGAGGGCGGATTAATGAAAAACTGTTTTTT. Drawing the rest from reference TRBV5-1 and TRBJ1-4, the complete variable domain is KAGVTQTPRYLIKTRGQQVTLSCSPISGHRSVSWYQQTPGQGLQFLFEYFSETQRNKGNFPGRFSGRQFSNSRSEMNVSTLELGDSALYLCASSLAPGRGRINEKLFFGSGTQLSVL.

This chain uses TRBV5-1 with TRBJ2-7; D might be TRBD1 (6 bases). This CDR3 is built from 15 residues. CDR1 and CDR2 (germline): SGHRS, YFSETQ. V was shortened by 4 bases and J by 3 bases, with 17 bases between the two germline ends. CDR3: CASSEGQFTHYEQYF. The DNA for the CDR3 is TGCGCCAGCAGCGAAGGACAGTTCACCCACTACGAGCAGTACTTC.

The chain joins TRBV3-1 (or the pseudogene TRBV3-2) to TRBJ1-1; a weak D match, TRBD1 (5 bases). Trimming stripped 4 bases from V and 0 bases from J, with 9 bases between. CDR1 is LGHDT, CDR2 YNNKEL, per germline (reference sequence). CDR3 length: 14 amino acids. The CDR3 loop reads CASSRKGMNTEAFF. CDR3 in DNA: TGTGCCAGCAGCCGAAAGGGGATGAACACTGAAGCTTTCTTT.

The V and J genes are TRBV9 and TRBJ1-6; 9 bases line up with TRBD1. Germline lookup yields CDR1 SGDLS and CDR2 YYNGEE. This CDR3 is 17 amino acids long. The V and J ends lost 3 bases and 7 bases, in that order; junction bases with no gene match: 11. CDR3 nucleotides: TGTGCCAGCAGCGCGGCGAAAGGGACAGGGTGGAATTCACCCCTCCACTTT. Protein sequence: CASSAAKGTGWNSPLHF.

This clone has only one observation. The rearrangement links TRBV12-5 to TRBJ2-5, with D perhaps TRBD1 (6 bases). The CDR3 totals 14 residues. Germline values: CDR1 LGHNT, CDR2 FRNRAP. V lost 5 bases and J lost 5, with 15 bases in between. CDR3 region: CASGPATGPETQYF. The CDR3 DNA is TGTGCTAGTGGTCCTGCTACAGGGCCCGAGACCCAGTACTTC. Looking up the rest from reference TRBV12-5 and TRBJ2-5 gives the full variable domain: DARVTQTPRHKVTEMGQEVTMRCQPILGHNTVFWYRQTMMQGLELLAYFRNRAPLDDSGMPKDRFSAEMPDATLATLKIQPSEPRDSAVYFCASGPATGPETQYFGPGTRLLVL.

The CDR3 here is CATLAGRRTDTQYF. In DNA, the CDR3 is TGTGCCACTTTAGCGGGCCGCCGCACAGATACGCAGTATTTT. J is TRBJ2-3 and V is TRBV6-5, with 7 bases lining up with TRBD2. The CDR3 loop spans 14 amino acids. Germline V gene data show CDR1 as MNHEY and CDR2 as SVGAGI. J was trimmed by 1 base and V by 10 bases; bases with no gene match: 8.

This clone has only one observation. The J gene is TRBJ1-4, the V gene TRBV3-1 (or the pseudogene TRBV3-2); D is ambiguous. The V end was cut by 0 bases, the J end by 12 bases, with 11 bases between. CDR3 length: 13 amino acids. The V gene's germline CDR1 is LGHDT and CDR2 YNNKEL (reference sequence). The CDR3 sequence is CASSQEWLGELFF. CDR3 DNA sequence: TGTGCCAGCAGCCAAGAATGGCTGGGCGAACTGTTTTTT.

This chain connects TRBV30 to TRBJ2-1; D ambiguous. Germline V gene data show CDR1 as GTSNPN and CDR2 as SVGIG (reference sequence). Trimming removed 5 bases at V and 5 bases at J, with 13 bases between. The CDR3 covers 13 residues. The CDR3 loop reads CAWGLVRDNEQFF. The CDR3 DNA reads as TGTGCCTGGGGCCTCGTCCGGGACAATGAGCAGTTCTTC.